This T cell receptor (beta chain) was captured in a study of CD8 T cells in ankylosing spondylitis. A single record per CDR3 protein comes from TCRdb applying MiXCR to the 5' RACE reads. The sample shows 700,000 or so distinct CDR3 sequences, roughly 19% of them seen only once. Whole-study results and caveats: A TCR beta motif of 7 to 9 highly homologous variants seemed to mark ankylosing spondylitis blood. Past studies reported some motif variants in reactive arthritis synovial fluid and blood.

Turning to this clonotype: No antigen is known for it.

The CDR3 contains 13 residues. CDR1 and CDR2 (germline): SQVTM, ANQGSEA. J lost 4 bases, V lost 4 bases, and 2 bases had no gene match. The TCR originated in a male donor with ankylosing spondylitis. Specimen: blood, either unsorted or a sorted T cell fraction (not recorded which). The chain links TRBV29-1 to TRBJ1-2, with 11 bases that match TRBD1. The CDR3 sequence: CSVAGTGGYGYTF. CDR3 nucleotide sequence: TGCAGCGTTGCCGGGACAGGGGGCTATGGCTACACCTTC.